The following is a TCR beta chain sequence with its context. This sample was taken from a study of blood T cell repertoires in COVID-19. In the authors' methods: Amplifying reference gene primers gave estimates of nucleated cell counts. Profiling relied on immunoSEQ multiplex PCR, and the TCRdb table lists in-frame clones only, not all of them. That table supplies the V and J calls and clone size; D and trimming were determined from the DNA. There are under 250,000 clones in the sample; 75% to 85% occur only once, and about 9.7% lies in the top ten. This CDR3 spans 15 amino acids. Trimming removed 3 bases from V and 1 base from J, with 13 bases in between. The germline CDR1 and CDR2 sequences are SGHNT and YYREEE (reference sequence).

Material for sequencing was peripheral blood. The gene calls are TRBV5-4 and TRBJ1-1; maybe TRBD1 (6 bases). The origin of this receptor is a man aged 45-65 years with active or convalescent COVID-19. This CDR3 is CASSSRTVKNTEAFF. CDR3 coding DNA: TGTGCCAGCAGCTCACGGACAGTGAAGAACACTGAAGCTTTCTTT.